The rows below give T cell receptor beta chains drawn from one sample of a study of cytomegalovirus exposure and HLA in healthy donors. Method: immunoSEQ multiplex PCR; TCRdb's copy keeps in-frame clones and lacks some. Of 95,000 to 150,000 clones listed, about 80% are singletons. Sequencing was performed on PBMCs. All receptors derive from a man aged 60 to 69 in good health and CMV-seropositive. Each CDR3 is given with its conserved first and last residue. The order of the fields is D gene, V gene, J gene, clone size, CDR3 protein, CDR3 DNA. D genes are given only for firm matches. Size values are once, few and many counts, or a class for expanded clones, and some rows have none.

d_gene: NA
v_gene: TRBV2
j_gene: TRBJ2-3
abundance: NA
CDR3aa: CASSGRVDTQYF
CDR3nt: TGTGCCAGCAGTGGGAGAGTAGATACGCAGTATTTT

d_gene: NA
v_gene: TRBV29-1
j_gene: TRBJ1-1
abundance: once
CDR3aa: CSVQVNSNTEAFF
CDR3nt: TGCAGCGTCCAGGTTAACTCGAACACTGAAGCTTTCTTT

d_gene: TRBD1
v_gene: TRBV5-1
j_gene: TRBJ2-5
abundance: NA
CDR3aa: CASSSQGQGVETQYF
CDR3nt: TGCGCCAGCAGCTCGCAAGGACAGGGGGTAGAGACCCAGTACTTC

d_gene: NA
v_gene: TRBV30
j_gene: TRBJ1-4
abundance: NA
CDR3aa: CAWSEKGVGEKLFF
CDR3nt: TGTGCCTGGAGTGAAAAGGGGGTTGGAGAAAAACTGTTTTTT

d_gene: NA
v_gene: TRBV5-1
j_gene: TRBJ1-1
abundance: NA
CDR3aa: CASSPTGRDTEAFF
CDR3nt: TGCGCCAGCAGCCCAACAGGGAGGGACACTGAAGCTTTCTTT

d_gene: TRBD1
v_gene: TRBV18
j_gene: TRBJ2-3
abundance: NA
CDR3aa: CASSPTGGWTDTQYF
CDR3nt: TGTGCCAGCTCACCTACAGGGGGCTGGACAGATACGCAGTATTTT

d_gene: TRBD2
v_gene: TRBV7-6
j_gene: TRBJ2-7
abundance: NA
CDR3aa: CASSLEAGGPYEQYF
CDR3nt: TGTGCCAGCAGCTTAGAGGCGGGAGGGCCCTACGAGCAGTACTTC

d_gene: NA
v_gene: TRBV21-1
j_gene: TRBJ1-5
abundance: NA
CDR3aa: CASRGGHRGDPHQPQHF
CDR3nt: TGTGCCAGCAGGGGTGGGCACAGGGGTGATCCCCATCAGCCCCAGCATTTT

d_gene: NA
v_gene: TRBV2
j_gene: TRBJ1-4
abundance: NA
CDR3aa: CAKGWGGEKLFF
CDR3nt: TGTGCCAAAGGATGGGGGGGCGAAAAACTGTTTTTT

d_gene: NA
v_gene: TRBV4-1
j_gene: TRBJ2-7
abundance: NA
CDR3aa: CASSHTSLRAYSYEQYF
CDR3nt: TGCGCCAGCAGCCACACATCGTTGAGGGCGTACTCCTACGAGCAGTACTTC

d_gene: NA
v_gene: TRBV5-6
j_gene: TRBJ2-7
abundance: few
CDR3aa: CASSVRTSYEQYF
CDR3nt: TGTGCCAGCAGCGTTCGGACATCTTACGAGCAGTACTTC

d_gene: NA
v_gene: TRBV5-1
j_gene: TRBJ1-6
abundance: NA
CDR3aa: CASREGNSPLHF
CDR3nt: TGCGCCAGCAGGGAGGGAAATTCACCCCTCCACTTT

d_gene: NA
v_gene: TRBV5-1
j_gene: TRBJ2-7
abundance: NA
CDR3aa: CASSAGRSYEQYF
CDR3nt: TGCGCCAGCAGCGCAGGGCGCTCCTACGAGCAGTACTTC

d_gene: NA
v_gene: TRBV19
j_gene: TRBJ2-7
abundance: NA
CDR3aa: CASSIGPGQRNSYEQYF
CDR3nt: TGTGCCAGTAGTATAGGGCCCGGACAGCGAAACTCCTACGAGCAGTACTTC

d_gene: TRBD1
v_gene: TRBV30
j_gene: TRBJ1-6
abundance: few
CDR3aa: CAWNRGLVYNSPLHF
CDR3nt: TGTGCCTGGAACAGGGGGCTTGTATATAATTCACCCCTCCACTTT

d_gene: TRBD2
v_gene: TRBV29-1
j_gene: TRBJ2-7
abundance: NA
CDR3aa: CSGLRGASEQYF
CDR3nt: TGCAGCGGGTTGCGGGGGGCAAGCGAGCAGTACTTC

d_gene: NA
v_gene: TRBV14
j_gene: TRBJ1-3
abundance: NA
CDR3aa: CASSKFASTDSSMSSGNTIYF
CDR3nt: TGTGCCAGCAGCAAATTCGCCTCGACGGACAGCTCCATGAGCTCTGGAAACACCATATATTTT

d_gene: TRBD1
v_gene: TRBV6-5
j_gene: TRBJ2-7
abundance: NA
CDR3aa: CASSLLGQGSYEQYF
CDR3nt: TGTGCCAGCAGTTTACTCGGACAGGGCTCCTACGAGCAGTACTTC

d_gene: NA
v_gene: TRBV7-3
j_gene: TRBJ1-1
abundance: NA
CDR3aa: CASSYLRYTEAFF
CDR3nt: TGTGCCAGCAGCTACCTCAGGTACACTGAAGCTTTCTTT

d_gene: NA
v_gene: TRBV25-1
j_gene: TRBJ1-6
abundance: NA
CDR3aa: CASSRTGLSYNSPLHF
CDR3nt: TGTGCCAGCAGCCGAACAGGGTTATCGTATAATTCACCCCTCCACTTT

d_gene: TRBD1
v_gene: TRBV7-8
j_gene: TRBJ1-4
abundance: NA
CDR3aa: CASSLVGTGYEKLFF
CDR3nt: TGTGCCAGCAGCTTAGTGGGGACAGGGTATGAAAAACTGTTTTTT

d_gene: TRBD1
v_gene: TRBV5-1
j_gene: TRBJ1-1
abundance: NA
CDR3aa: CASSLGQGLKNTEAFF
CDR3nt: TGCGCCAGCAGCTTGGGACAGGGGCTAAAGAACACTGAAGCTTTCTTT

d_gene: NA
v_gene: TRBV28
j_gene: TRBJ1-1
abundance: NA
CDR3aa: CASSLPRRGRNTEAFF
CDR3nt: TGTGCCAGCAGTCTCCCCCGACGCGGTCGGAACACTGAAGCTTTCTTT